One sample yielded the 24 T cell receptor beta chains listed below, sequenced in a study of CD8+CD57+ T cells in acquired aplastic anemia. Using genomic DNA as the template, TCR beta VDJ and CDR3 profiling was carried out. A single record per CDR3 protein comes from TCRdb applying MiXCR to the reads. The sample comprises 150,000 to 170,000 distinct CDR3 sequences, about 48% of which are singletons, and more than 10% rests with the top ten. The patients chosen for sequencing had shown expansion of CD8+CD57+ cells (detected by flow cytometry). Sequencing used sorted CD4+, CD8+, or CD8+CD57+ T cells (not recorded which) from PBMCs. These receptors were obtained from a human donor with aplastic anemia.

The V and J genes are TRBV7-3 and TRBJ2-1; 8 bases line up with TRBD2. The CDR3 is made up of 17 amino acids. Germline V lookup: CDR1 SGHTA, CDR2 FQGTGA. Trimming at V came to 5 bases and at J to 6 bases, leaving 15 bases not matched to a gene. CDR3 region: CASSPPREIAGFNEQFF. CDR3 DNA: TGTGCCAGCAGCCCGCCCCGTGAGATAGCGGGATTCAATGAGCAGTTCTTC.

This chain links TRBV25-1 with TRBJ1-1; D possibly corresponds to TRBD1 (6 bases). Germline V gives CDR1 MGHDK, CDR2 SYGVNS. The CDR3 loop spans 13 amino acids. Deletions cut 6 bases from V and 6 bases from J, with 14 bases between. The CDR3 nucleotides read TGTGCCAGCAGCGCCTACAGGGTTCCTGAAGCTTTCTTT. Protein sequence: CASSAYRVPEAFF.

V is TRBV27 and J is TRBJ1-1, with D perhaps matching TRBD1 (5 bases). V was cut by 4 bases and J by 4 bases, with 10 bases left in between. Germline V gene data show CDR1 as MNHEY and CDR2 as SMNVEV (reference sequence). The CDR3 contains 13 residues. The CDR3 DNA sequence: TGTGCCAGCAGTTATACGGGGCCCACTGAAGCTTTCTTT. Protein: CASSYTGPTEAFF.

The chain uses TRBV7-3 and TRBJ2-6; possible D gene TRBD2, 6 bases. The CDR3 is made up of 14 amino acids. Germline CDR1 SGHTA, CDR2 FQGTGA. With 4 bases removed from V and 2 bases from J, the gap between germline ends came to 6 bases. The CDR3: CASSSGAGANVLTF. CDR3 bases: TGTGCCAGCAGCTCGGGGGCTGGGGCCAACGTCCTGACTTTC.

The CDR3 nucleotides are TGTGCCAGCAGCTCTGACAGGTCCTACGAGCAGTACTTC. As protein: CASSSDRSYEQYF. The chain is built from TRBV12-3 or TRBV12-4 and TRBJ2-7, with D tentatively TRBD1 (6 bases). Trimming removed 6 bases from V and 1 base from J, with 10 bases in between. This CDR3 comprises 13 residues.

The chain joins TRBV7-2 to TRBJ1-1; the match to TRBD1 covers 8 bases. Losses at the gene ends were 1 base for V and 7 bases for J; bases not matched to a gene: 2. This CDR3 region has 13 residues. CDR1 SGHTA and CDR2 FQGNSA come from the germline V gene. CDR3 amino acids: CASSLGTGREAFF. CDR3 nucleotide sequence: TGTGCCAGCAGCTTAGGGACAGGGCGTGAAGCTTTCTTT. Using reference TRBV7-2 and TRBJ1-1 for the parts outside the CDR3, the full variable domain is GAGVSQSPSNKVTEKGKDVELRCDPISGHTALYWYRQSLGQGLEFLIYFQGNSAPDKSGLPSDRFSAERTGGSVSTLTIQRTQQEDSAVYLCASSLGTGREAFFGQGTRLTVV.

This clonotype occurred many times. The rearrangement uses TRBV12-3 or TRBV12-4 and TRBJ2-4; tentatively, D is TRBD1 (6 bases). This CDR3 has 15 residues. Trimming shortened V by 4 bases and J by 0 bases, and 10 bases separated the two germline ends. The CDR3 DNA sequence: TGTGCCAGCAGTTGGACAGACTTAGCCAAAAACATTCAGTACTTC. Encoded protein: CASSWTDLAKNIQYF.

This clonotype was seen at least ten times. The rearrangement joins TRBV5-1 to TRBJ2-2; 7 positions match TRBD1. V was clipped by 4 bases and J by 1 base; unmatched bases: 4. The CDR3 sequence is 15 residues long. Germline lookup yields CDR1 SGHRS and CDR2 YFSETQ. CDR3 residues: CASSPRQGNTGELFF. The CDR3 DNA is TGCGCCAGCAGCCCAAGACAGGGGAACACCGGGGAGCTGTTTTTT.

This clonotype has a handful of counts. The chain has TRBV29-1 and TRBJ2-7; unclear D gene. The CDR3 sequence is 13 residues long. V lost 4 bases and J lost 0, with 10 bases in between. Germline CDR1 SQVTM, CDR2 ANQGSEA. The CDR3 sequence: CSVGLPVSYEQYF. The CDR3, as DNA: TGCAGCGTTGGTCTCCCCGTCTCCTACGAGCAGTACTTC.

The V gene is TRBV5-4, the J gene TRBJ2-3, with D unclear. The CDR3 sequence is 14 residues long. Germline V gives CDR1 SGHNT, CDR2 YYREEE (reference sequence). Trimming took off 5 bases at V and 0 bases at J, with 10 bases between the two ends. For the CDR3, the DNA is TGTGCCAGCAGAATTAGGACCAGCACAGATACGCAGTATTTT. Amino acids: CASRIRTSTDTQYF. The full variable domain, its missing parts supplied by reference TRBV5-4 and TRBJ2-3, is ETGVTQSPTHLIKTRGQQVTLRCSSQSGHNTVSWYQQALGQGPQFIFQYYREEENGRGNFPPRFSGLQFPNYSSELNVNALELDDSALYLCASRIRTSTDTQYFGPGTRLTVL.

The sample holds many counts of this clonotype. The chain uses TRBV14 and TRBJ1-1; no firm D call. V was pared by 1 base and J by 4 bases, with 13 bases between. This CDR3 region has 15 residues. CDR1 is SGHDN and CDR2 is FVKESK in the germline V gene. The CDR3 nucleotides read TGTGCCAGCAGCCAAGGTTCAGGCGTGAGCACTGAAGCTTTCTTT. Translated: CASSQGSGVSTEAFF.

The rearrangement joins TRBV20-1 to TRBJ1-6, with a possible D match to TRBD1 (5 bases). Per the germline V gene, CDR1 is DFQATT and CDR2 is SNEGSKA (reference sequence). The length of the CDR3 is 15 residues. Trimming pared 6 bases from V and 7 bases from J, leaving 19 bases between. The CDR3, as DNA: TGCAGTGCCAAGCGTCAAACTGGGGGGAATTCACCCCTCCACTTT. This sequence encodes CSAKRQTGGNSPLHF.

This clonotype was counted a few times. The rearrangement joins TRBV7-9 to TRBJ1-5; D gene unclear. V was clipped by 1 base and J by 6 bases, with 7 bases between them. The germline V gene encodes CDR1 SEHNR and CDR2 FQNEAQ (reference sequence). This CDR3 has 13 residues. CDR3 sequence: CASSLDHIQPQHF. The CDR3 DNA reads TGTGCCAGCAGCTTAGACCATATTCAGCCCCAGCATTTT.

This clonotype has ten or more counts. The V call is TRBV6-6, the J call TRBJ2-1, with 7 bases aligning to TRBD2. V lost 5 bases and J lost 7; bases outside the gene matches: 2. CDR1 and CDR2 from the germline V gene are MNHNY and SVGAGI (reference sequence). The CDR3 is made up of 12 amino acids. The CDR3 DNA follows: TGTGCCAGCAGTCACGGGAGGAATGAGCAGTTCTTC. Translated: CASSHGRNEQFF.

There are many counts of this clonotype. CDR3 amino acids: CASSLGASDGDTQYF. CDR3 bases: TGTGCCAGCAGCTTAGGGGCTAGCGATGGAGATACGCAGTATTTT. The rearrangement joins TRBV7-6 to TRBJ2-3; D perhaps matches TRBD2 (6 bases). Per the germline V gene, CDR1 is SGHVS and CDR2 is FNYEAQ. This CDR3 is built from 15 residues. Trimming removed 1 base at V and 5 bases at J, with 13 bases between. The variable domain in full, with the rest retrieved from reference TRBV7-6 and TRBJ2-3, is GAGVSQSPRYKVTKRGQDVALRCDPISGHVSLYWYRQALGQGPEFLTYFNYEAQQDKSGLPNDRFSAERPEGSISTLTIQRTEQRDSAMYRCASSLGASDGDTQYFGPGTRLTVL.

This clonotype was observed at least ten times. V gene TRBV7-7 combines with J gene TRBJ2-5; D unclear. The V gene lost 1 base and the J gene lost 1 base, with 19 bases spanning the gap. CDR1 is SSHAT, CDR2 FNYEAQ, per germline (reference sequence). The CDR3 runs to 18 residues. CDR3 protein: CASSLGPVAALFQETQYF. In DNA form, the CDR3 reads TGTGCCAGCAGCTTAGGACCTGTGGCAGCTCTTTTCCAAGAGACCCAGTACTTC.

V usage is TRBV19 and J usage is TRBJ2-6; D is unclear. The V end lost 7 bases, the J end lost 2 bases, and 15 bases lay between the germline ends. The CDR3 is 16 amino acids. CDR1 is LNHDA and CDR2 is SQIVND in the germline V gene (reference sequence). CDR3 coding DNA: TGTGCCAGTACAATCCCTCGGGCGGCTGGGGCCAACGTCCTGACTTTC. Its translation: CASTIPRAAGANVLTF.

The chain carries TRBV24-1 and TRBJ1-2, with 8 positions matching TRBD1. J gave up 1 base and V 3 bases, and 3 bases lay outside the gene matches. From germline, CDR1 is KGHDR and CDR2 SFDVKD. This CDR3 is built from 15 residues. CDR3 DNA sequence: TGTGCCACCAGTGATCCTGGACAGGGTAACTATGGCTACACCTTC. Translating it yields CATSDPGQGNYGYTF.

The V gene is TRBV7-2, the J gene TRBJ2-7; D gene uncertain. V was trimmed by 3 bases and J by 2 bases, leaving 8 bases between them. Germline V gene sequence: CDR1 SGHTA, CDR2 FQGNSA. This CDR3 is 13 amino acids long. The CDR3 loop reads CASSFPTAYEQYF. The CDR3 coding sequence is TGTGCCAGCAGCTTCCCGACCGCCTACGAGCAGTACTTC.

The V call is TRBV10-3, the J call TRBJ1-2, with D uncertain. This CDR3 has 13 amino acids. The germline CDR1 and CDR2 sequences are ENHRY and SYGVKD. Trimming removed 0 bases from V and 5 bases from J, with 7 bases in between. CDR3 in DNA: TGTGCCATCAGTGAGTCGATGCAGTATGGCTACACCTTC. Translating gives CAISESMQYGYTF.

The sample holds a few counts of this clonotype. The genes are TRBV15 and TRBJ1-2; perhaps TRBD1 as D (6 bases). Per the germline V gene, CDR1 is LNHNV and CDR2 is YYDKDF (reference sequence). Trimming pared 4 bases from V and 6 bases from J, leaving 18 bases between. This CDR3 is 15 amino acids long. CDR3 DNA: TGTGCCACCAGCACCCGAGTGGCTCCAGGGGATGGCTACACCTTC. This codes for CATSTRVAPGDGYTF.

The table lists this clonotype with a count of one. A much larger clone lies a single base off, so this may be a read error. The chain combines TRBV6-1 with TRBJ2-3; D might be TRBD1 (5 bases). Gene TRBJ1-5 matches the end of the DNA better, so the J call may be wrong. This CDR3 has 15 amino acids. Germline V lookup: CDR1 MNHNS, CDR2 SASEGT. The CDR3 DNA is TGTGCCAGCAGTGAAACTAGCGGGGGGTTGGATACGCAGCATTTT. It yields the protein CASSETSGGLDTQHF.

The V gene is TRBV10-3, the J gene TRBJ1-1; 7 bases line up with TRBD1. CDR1 and CDR2 (germline): ENHRY, SYGVKD. V shed 4 bases, J shed 2 bases, and the junction held 7 bases outside the gene matches. This CDR3 comprises 15 residues. CDR3 amino acids: CAISGLTGVNTEAFF. CDR3 DNA sequence: TGTGCCATCAGTGGTCTAACAGGGGTCAACACTGAAGCTTTCTTT.

The V gene is TRBV7-3, the J gene TRBJ1-1, with TRBD1 identical over 10 bases. Germline lookup yields CDR1 SGHTA and CDR2 FQGTGA. The CDR3 is 13 amino acids. The V segment lost 9 bases and the J segment 4 bases; nucleotides outside the gene matches: 5. Here the CDR3 DNA reads TGTGCCAGTAAGGACAGGGGGTCCACTGAAGCTTTCTTT. Its protein is CASKDRGSTEAFF.